The table lists the clone carrying this TCR beta chain with a few counts. No antigen is known for it. TCRdb reprocessed the PCR reads via MiXCR. The sample holds around 30,000 clones, 15% seen once. The sample originates from a study of metastatic and nonmetastatic thyroid tumors. Points from the study as a whole: In both blood and tumor samples, TCR beta diversity was reported significantly higher for malignant than benign nodules.

Patients had received no treatment of any kind before thyroid surgery. The ends lost 6 bases at V and 6 bases at J; junction bases unmatched: 8. This CDR3 comprises 15 residues. Sequenced sample: blood. The rearrangement joins TRBV12-3 or TRBV12-4 to TRBJ2-1; TRBD2 matches at 10 bases. The sequence derives from a male donor with papillary thyroid cancer or a benign thyroid nodule (not recorded which). Some clones in this sample may be carry-over from other donors' samples. Here the CDR3 reads CASSLRAGGGNEQFF. The CDR3 DNA reads as TGTGCCAGCAGCCTCCGAGCGGGAGGGGGCAATGAGCAGTTCTTC.